This TCR beta chain was captured in a study of shared clonotypes between healthy human individuals. Genomic DNA of every subset was divided equally among multiple immunoSEQ plates. Assay: immunoSEQ multiplex PCR; the TCRdb copy retains only in-frame clones and omits some. The profile covers around 1,900,000 clones, with 90% to 95% appearing a single time and more than 1.5% taken by the ten largest. For this clone: Its antigen is unidentified.

Points from the study as a whole: Larger estimated richness was generally recorded for naive subsets relative to memory subsets. Shared across a few donors were around 5% of the naive CD4 clonotypes.

CD8 cells classed as naive were CD45RO-negative and positively selected for CCR7, excluding terminally differentiated effector memory CD45RA+ cells. Adult Caucasians living in Nashville, Tennessee made up all of the donors. The CDR3 sequence is 16 residues long. CDR1 SQVTM and CDR2 ANQGSEA come from the germline V gene. Trimming shortened V by 0 bases and J by 4 bases, and 15 bases separated the two germline ends. Sample: naive CD8+ T cells from PBMCs. The gene calls are TRBV29-1 and TRBJ2-2; the D call may be TRBD1 or TRBD2 (5 bases each). The receptor's source is a man aged 18 to 30 in good health. Some clones in this sample may be carry-over from other donors' samples. The DNA for the CDR3 is TGCAGCGTTGAAGATAACCGCAGGGACGCCACCGGGGAGCTGTTTTTT. It is translated as CSVEDNRRDATGELFF.